This T cell receptor (beta chain) was sequenced during a study of molecular identifiers for immune sequencing clone quantification. This clonotype has ten or more counts. J was trimmed by 4 bases and V by 7 bases; bases with no gene match: 5. In germline, CDR1 is ENHRY, CDR2 SYGVKD. The CDR3 loop spans 14 amino acids. TCRdb processed the PCR reads anew with MiXCR; each CDR3 protein has one entry. The sample shows some 66,000 distinct CDR3 sequences, under 20% of them seen only once. The sequenced sample consisted of naive CD8+ T cells from blood, with Jurkat cell RNA spiked in. The subset: FACS-sorted CD8+CD4-CCR7+CD45RA+ naive T cells. The sequence derives from a human donor in good health. Some libraries in this study had Jurkat cell RNA spiked in. This chain links TRBV10-3 with TRBJ2-2, with 8 bases fitting TRBD1. CDR3 loop: CAINEDRVTGELFF. The CDR3 DNA is TGTGCCATCAACGAGGACAGGGTCACCGGGGAGCTGTTTTTT.